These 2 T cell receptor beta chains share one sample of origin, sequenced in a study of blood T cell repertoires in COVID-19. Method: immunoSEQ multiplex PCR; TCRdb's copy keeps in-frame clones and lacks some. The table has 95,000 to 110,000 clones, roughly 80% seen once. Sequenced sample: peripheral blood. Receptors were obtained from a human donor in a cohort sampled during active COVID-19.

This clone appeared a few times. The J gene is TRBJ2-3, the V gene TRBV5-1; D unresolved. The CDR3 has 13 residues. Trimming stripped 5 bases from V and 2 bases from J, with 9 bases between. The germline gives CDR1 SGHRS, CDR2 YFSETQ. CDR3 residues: CASRTQDTDTQYF. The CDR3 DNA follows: TGCGCCAGCAGAACCCAGGACACAGATACGCAGTATTTT.

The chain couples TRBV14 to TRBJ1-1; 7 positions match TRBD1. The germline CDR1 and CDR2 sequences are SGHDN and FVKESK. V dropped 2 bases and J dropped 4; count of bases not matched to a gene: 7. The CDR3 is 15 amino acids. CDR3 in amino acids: CASSQPLTGSTEAFF. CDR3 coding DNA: TGTGCCAGCAGCCAACCCCTGACAGGGAGCACTGAAGCTTTCTTT.